The clone carrying this T cell receptor beta chain turned up a few times. The data are from a study of shared T cell receptors in the human thymus. The V end lost 0 bases, the J end lost 4 bases, and 5 bases lay between the germline ends. Per the germline V gene, CDR1 is SGHAT and CDR2 is FQNNGV. This CDR3 is 13 amino acids long. Data came from immunoSEQ multiplex PCR; TCRdb stores just in-frame clones and leaves some out. There are about 500,000 clones in the sample; around three quarters occur only once, and 0.013% lies in the top ten. These data also featured in a second study, about human thymus T cells. That study adds: Congenital heart defects were the reason for the corrective surgery that the donors, healthy Finnish infants, were having.

This TCR was sampled from a boy younger than two with a congenital heart defect. The sample taken for sequencing was thymocytes. The gene calls are TRBV11-2 and TRBJ2-3, with D unclear. CDR3 in amino acids: CASSLEPADTQYF. The CDR3 DNA follows: TGTGCCAGCAGCTTAGAGCCGGCAGATACGCAGTATTTT.